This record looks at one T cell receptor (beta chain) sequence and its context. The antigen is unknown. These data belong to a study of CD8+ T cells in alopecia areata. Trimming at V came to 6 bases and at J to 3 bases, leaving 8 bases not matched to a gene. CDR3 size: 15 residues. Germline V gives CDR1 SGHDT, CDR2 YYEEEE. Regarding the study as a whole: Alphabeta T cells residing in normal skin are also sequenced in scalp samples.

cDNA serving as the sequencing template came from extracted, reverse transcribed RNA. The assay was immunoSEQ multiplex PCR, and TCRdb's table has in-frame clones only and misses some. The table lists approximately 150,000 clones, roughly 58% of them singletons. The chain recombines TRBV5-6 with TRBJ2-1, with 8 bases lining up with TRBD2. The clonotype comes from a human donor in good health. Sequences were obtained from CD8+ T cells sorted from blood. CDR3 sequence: CASNPSGTSYNEQFF. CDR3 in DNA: TGTGCCAGCAACCCGTCCGGGACTAGCTACAATGAGCAGTTCTTC.